This is a list of T cell receptor beta chains from one sample in a study of T cell responses to AZD1222 COVID-19 vaccine. Method: immunoSEQ multiplex PCR; TCRdb's copy keeps in-frame clones and lacks some. The sample has 150,000 to 200,000 clones, 85% to 95% seen once. The source material was peripheral blood, sampled on day 0 of AZD1222 vaccination. These receptors were collected from an adult in good health. The conserved cysteine and the conserved F or W are not part of the CDR3 here. Fields, in order: J gene, V gene, clone size, CDR3 protein. Size is stated for part of the rows, as once, few or many counts, or as a class when the clone is expanded.

>TRBJ2-7|TRBV19|NA
ASSLSGTLYEQY
>TRBJ2-7|TRBV29-1|NA
SVESEYEQY
>TRBJ1-1|TRBV3-1/TRBV3-2|NA
ASSQLFRDRDTEAF
>TRBJ1-1|TRBV5-8|NA
ASSLVGAGGKNTEAF
>TRBJ1-2|TRBV6-5|NA
ASSYSGTGYYGYT
>TRBJ1-1|TRBV2|NA
ASKEENTEAF
>TRBJ2-3|TRBV14|NA
ASSSTSSTQY
>TRBJ2-5|TRBV12-5|NA
ASAGQGLETQY
>TRBJ1-2|TRBV6-5|NA
ASSSLYIQGAGGYT
>TRBJ1-1|TRBV7-9|NA
ASSLGRKGAF
>TRBJ2-5|TRBV5-4|NA
ASSGLGGAQETQY
>TRBJ1-3|TRBV28|NA
ASSSRTGARNTIY
>TRBJ1-5|TRBV5-6|NA
ASSRGQRFGQPQH
>TRBJ2-7|TRBV28|NA
ASSFSPVGSSYEQY
>TRBJ2-7|TRBV7-9|NA
ASSFYSGGYEQY
>TRBJ2-2|TRBV4-2|NA
ASSSPAASSTGELF
>TRBJ1-6|TRBV18|NA
ASSPLSVGNSPLH
>TRBJ1-1|TRBV21-1|once
ASSSRPTVNTEAF
>TRBJ1-2|TRBV5-1|NA
ASSLESGSYGYT
>TRBJ1-4|TRBV28|NA
ASGGLFEKLF
>TRBJ2-5|TRBV5-1|once
ASRSLRSAETQY
>TRBJ1-3|TRBV5-1|NA
ASRTASGNTIY
>TRBJ1-1|TRBV3-1/TRBV3-2|NA
ASSQGGTGGNTEAF
>TRBJ1-4|TRBV19|NA
ASSISGYPEKLF
>TRBJ2-1|TRBV6-5|NA
ASSYLGKTQF
>TRBJ2-5|TRBV19|NA
ASSPYRDRGQETQY
>TRBJ1-1|TRBV10-3|few
AISESGRRRNTEAF
>TRBJ1-1|TRBV10-3|NA
ATRVNTEAF
>TRBJ1-6|TRBV5-1|NA
ASSFLSRGGDSSPLH
>TRBJ1-1|TRBV10-3|NA
AIRPGQVMNTEAF
>TRBJ2-3|TRBV5-1|NA
ASSLGTADTQY
>TRBJ1-4|TRBV5-1|once
ASSLAWGGGEKLF
>TRBJ2-3|TRBV7-9|NA
ASSPRTSLDTQY
>TRBJ2-5|TRBV6-5|NA
ASSYSTSGAETQY
>TRBJ1-3|TRBV14|once
ASSQATVSGNTIY
>TRBJ1-2|TRBV2|NA
ASGGGCSPSGYT
>TRBJ2-3|TRBV6-5|NA
ASSHTDTQY
>TRBJ1-2|TRBV2|once
ASSEIAGGLYGYT
>TRBJ2-7|TRBV27|NA
ASSVRDRVPSEQY
>TRBJ1-5|TRBV12-5|many
ASGLVLFGTGRADQPQH
>TRBJ1-1|TRBV7-6|NA
ASSFRNREAF
>TRBJ2-2|TRBV9|NA
ASSGRGNTGELF
>TRBJ1-5|TRBV27|NA
ASSWTKQGPQH
>TRBJ1-4|TRBV7-2|NA
ASSLGMGGVEKLF
>TRBJ1-2|TRBV12-3/TRBV12-4|NA
ASVSRTGDGYT
>TRBJ2-3|TRBV5-4|NA
ASRGQGDTDTQY
>TRBJ1-2|TRBV6-1|NA
ASSEYGPPGYGYT
>TRBJ2-2|TRBV3-1/TRBV3-2|NA
ASSQQGADTGELF